The T cell receptor (beta chain) under discussion was sequenced for a study of T-cell memory formation after mild COVID-19. The overall study: There were largely donor-specific TCR clusters. Overall study results and limits: Clonal second-wave expansions that peaked on day 37 had unconfirmed SARS-CoV-2 specificity. Whereas later expanders leaned CD4+, clones contracting day 15 to 85 showed a balanced CD4/CD8 makeup. The appearance of some responding clones in pre-infection memory suggested that cross-reactive memory joined.

TCRdb fed the 5' RACE reads into MiXCR, producing one record per CDR3 protein. The data show about 400,000 distinct CDR3 sequences, 20% to 25% seen once. The CDR3 spans 18 residues. This clonotype occurred a few times. As yet, its antigen is unknown. The gene calls are TRBV3-2 and TRBJ1-5; the table gives TRBD1 as D, unverified against the DNA. TRBV3-2 has pseudogene status. Sample: PBMCs or a T cell subset sorted from them (not recorded which). This sequence was found in an adult woman who had mild COVID-19 (a few samples of this study predate the infection). Cell type and time point are not known. The CDR3 spells CASSQEGGVQGTYQPQHF. CDR3 DNA: TGTGCCAGCAGCCAAGAGGGTGGGGTCCAGGGGACTTATCAGCCCCAGCATTTT.